Shown below are 32 T cell receptor beta chains from a single sample sequenced in a study of shared clonotypes between healthy human individuals. The repertoire was sequenced with immunoSEQ multiplex PCR; TCRdb's copy has only in-frame clones and lacks some. The sample includes 2 million to 2.5 million clones, about 95% of them seen just once. The material sequenced was naive CD4+ T cells sorted from blood. Specified subset: CD45RA+ positively selected. These receptors were taken from a man aged 18 to 30 in good health.

The chain employs TRBV13 and TRBJ2-3; the D is unclear. Germline V gives CDR1 PRHDT, CDR2 FYEKMQ (reference sequence). The CDR3 runs to 14 residues. Trimming removed 2 bases from V and 1 base from J, with 7 bases in between. Here the CDR3 reads CASSLNRGTDTQYF. The CDR3 region has the DNA TGTGCCAGCAGCTTAAACCGAGGCACAGATACGCAGTATTTT.

The genes are TRBV11-2 and TRBJ2-4; the match to TRBD1 covers 8 bases. This CDR3 has 17 residues. The J segment lost 0 bases and the V segment lost 5 bases, leaving 9 bases of the junction unmatched. Germline V lookup: CDR1 SGHAT, CDR2 FQNNGV. CDR3 nucleotide sequence: TGTGCCAGCAGCCGAATTCAGGGGGCCCTAGCCAAAAACATTCAGTACTTC. As protein: CASSRIQGALAKNIQYF.

This rearrangement joins TRBV18 to TRBJ2-7, with 15 bases matching TRBD2. Germline lookup yields CDR1 KGHSH and CDR2 LQKENI. This CDR3 has 20 amino acids. V dropped 5 bases and J dropped 6; count of bases not matched to a gene: 20. The CDR3 DNA sequence: TGTGCCAGCTCATCCCAGCAAACTGGACTAGCGGGGGGGCCACTAGGCGAGCAGTACTTC. Translating it yields CASSSQQTGLAGGPLGEQYF.

This clone came up once. The rearrangement links TRBV6-7 to TRBJ1-2, with D unresolved. TRBV6-7 is noted as an ORF with a role that remains uncertain. The CDR3 loop spans 13 amino acids. V lost 6 bases, J lost 4 bases, and 12 bases lay in between. The CDR3 DNA is TGTGCCAGCAGGGGTGACGTGTCCTATGGCTACACCTTC. Protein sequence: CASRGDVSYGYTF.

The V gene is TRBV29-1, the J gene TRBJ2-5; 7 bases align to TRBD2. CDR1 and CDR2 (germline): SQVTM, ANQGSEA. This CDR3 is 12 amino acids long. Trimming cost V 4 bases and J 5 bases; bases outside gene matches: 4. The CDR3 DNA sequence: TGCAGCGTTGGGGAGGGTGGTGAGACCCAGTACTTC. This translates into CSVGEGGETQYF.

This chain links TRBV5-6 with TRBJ1-2, with 7 positions matching TRBD1. Germline assignment: CDR1 SGHDT and CDR2 YYEEEE. The V gene end was trimmed by 4 bases and the J gene end by 5 bases; junction bases not matched to a gene: 14. The CDR3 loop spans 16 amino acids. In nucleotides, the CDR3 is TGTGCCAGCAGCCCAGGAACGGGAGGGGGCCTTTATGGCTACACCTTC. This codes for CASSPGTGGGLYGYTF.

Worth noting for this clone: Other DNA variants within this sample encode the same CDR3. The CDR3 protein is CASSRDRDNEQFF. The CDR3 coding sequence is TGTGCCAGCAGCCGGGACAGAGACAATGAGCAGTTCTTC. The chain combines TRBV6-5 with TRBJ2-1; 7 bases map to TRBD1. The CDR3 is made up of 13 amino acids. CDR1 and CDR2 from the germline V gene are MNHEY and SVGAGI. V lost 6 bases to trimming and J lost 5 bases; unmatched junction nucleotides: 4.

The chain uses TRBV2 and TRBJ2-1, with 9 positions matching TRBD2. V trimming: 5 bases; J trimming: 10 bases; junction bases outside the gene matches: 15. The CDR3 sequence is 16 residues long. CDR1 and CDR2 from the germline V gene are SNHLY and FYNNEI. The DNA for the CDR3 is TGTGCCAGCAGTCGGGGGGGGACTAGCTCTCAGAGGGAGCAGTTCTTC. As protein: CASSRGGTSSQREQFF.

The chain recombines TRBV7-9 with TRBJ2-3, with unresolved D. Trimming removed 5 bases at V and 0 bases at J, with 15 bases between. Per the germline V gene, CDR1 is SEHNR and CDR2 is FQNEAQ (reference sequence). The CDR3 totals 16 residues. The CDR3 sequence: CASSVYRLSSTDTQYF. The CDR3 coding sequence is TGTGCCAGCAGCGTATATAGGCTGTCTAGCACAGATACGCAGTATTTT.

The genes are TRBV2 and TRBJ2-7; D is ambiguous. Trimming stripped 7 bases from V and 4 bases from J, with 5 bases between. CDR3 length: 10 residues. Germline V CDR1 and CDR2: SNHLY, FYNNEI. CDR3 bases: TGTGCCAGCAAGGTATACGAGCAGTACTTC. Translated, it gives CASKVYEQYF. Combining the CDR3 with reference TRBV2 and TRBJ2-7 gives the whole variable domain EPEVTQTPSHQVTQMGQEVILRCVPISNHLYFYWYRQILGQKVEFLVSFYNNEISEKSEIFDDQFSVERPDGSNFTLKIRSTKLEDSAMYFCASKVYEQYFGPGTRLTVT.

The J gene is TRBJ1-4, the V gene TRBV9, with no clear D. Germline CDR1 SGDLS, CDR2 YYNGEE. The CDR3 loop spans 15 amino acids. V lost 0 bases and J lost 8, with 14 bases in between. The CDR3 loop reads CASSVGSAKGEKLFF. Written as DNA, the CDR3 is TGTGCCAGCAGCGTAGGCTCCGCGAAAGGGGAAAAACTGTTTTTT.

The rearrangement links TRBV7-6 to TRBJ2-5, with 9 nucleotides matching TRBD1. The CDR3 has 14 amino acids. V lost 4 bases to trimming and J lost 5 bases; unmatched junction nucleotides: 5. Per germline, CDR1 SGHVS and CDR2 FNYEAQ. The CDR3, as DNA: TGTGCCAGCAGCTCACAGGGGGCATGGGAGACCCAGTACTTC. Translating it yields CASSSQGAWETQYF. Variable domain in full (rest from reference TRBV7-6 and TRBJ2-5): GAGVSQSPRYKVTKRGQDVALRCDPISGHVSLYWYRQALGQGPEFLTYFNYEAQQDKSGLPNDRFSAERPEGSISTLTIQRTEQRDSAMYRCASSSQGAWETQYFGPGTRLLVL.

This clone was seen more than once but under ten times. This chain uses TRBV14 with TRBJ1-2; possible D gene TRBD1, 6 bases. Germline loops: CDR1 SGHDN, CDR2 FVKESK. The length of the CDR3 is 15 residues. The ends were cut back, 0 bases at V and 8 bases at J, with 16 bases in the middle. In nucleotides, the CDR3 is TGTGCCAGCAGCCAAGATGCAGGGGAACCCTACGGCTACACCTTC. Translation: CASSQDAGEPYGYTF.

The CDR3 DNA is TGTGCCAGCTCACCACGTTTCTCCAGTTCCTACGAGCAGTACTTC. This sequence encodes CASSPRFSSSYEQYF. The chain uses TRBV18 and TRBJ2-7; D remains ambiguous. Trimming took 1 base from V and 1 from J, leaving 11 bases between them. This CDR3 is built from 15 residues. The germline V gene encodes CDR1 KGHSH and CDR2 LQKENI. Full variable domain (rest looked up from reference TRBV18 and TRBJ2-7): NAGVMQNPRHLVRRRGQEARLRCSPMKGHSHVYWYRQLPEEGLKFMVYLQKENIIDESGMPKERFSAEFPKEGPSILRIQQVVRGDSAAYFCASSPRFSSSYEQYFGPGTRLTVT.

The sample holds one count of this clone. A much bigger clone sits one base away, suggesting this may be a read error. Other DNA sequences from this sample encode an identical CDR3 as well. The gene calls are TRBV18 and TRBJ1-1, with D perhaps matching TRBD1 (6 bases). Germline V CDR1 and CDR2: KGHSH, LQKENI. There are 13 residues in the CDR3. The V end lost 5 bases, the J end lost 1 base, and 8 bases lay between the germline ends. The CDR3 is CASSADRNTEAFF. The CDR3 DNA follows: TGTGCCAGCTCAGCGGACAGGAACACTGAAGCTTTCTTT.

This sequence joins TRBV7-2 and TRBJ1-6; 10 nucleotides line up with TRBD1. The CDR3 totals 16 residues. The V and J ends lost 0 bases and 9 bases, in that order; junction bases with no gene match: 5. Germline V gene sequence: CDR1 SGHTA, CDR2 FQGNSA. CDR3 sequence (DNA): TGTGCCAGCAGCTTAGCGGGGACAGGGGCTGGTTCACCCCTCCACTTT. Translating gives CASSLAGTGAGSPLHF.

This clone was seen once. This chain connects TRBV11-2 to TRBJ2-1; maybe TRBD1 (5 bases). CDR1 and CDR2 (germline): SGHAT, FQNNGV. CDR3 length: 14 residues. Deletions cut 5 bases from V and 5 bases from J, with 13 bases between. CDR3 residues: CASSPGRADNEQFF. The CDR3 DNA sequence: TGTGCCAGCAGCCCGGGCAGGGCGGACAATGAGCAGTTCTTC.

The V call is TRBV7-3, the J call TRBJ2-2; 8 nucleotides line up with TRBD2. With V trimmed by 5 bases and J by 4 bases, 12 bases remained unmatched. The CDR3 length is 17 residues. The germline V gene encodes CDR1 SGHTA and CDR2 FQGTGA. CDR3 loop: CASSVPGLAGGTGELFF. CDR3 DNA sequence: TGTGCCAGCAGCGTCCCCGGGCTAGCGGGCGGCACCGGGGAGCTGTTTTTT.

For the CDR3, the DNA is TGTGCCTGGAGTAAATCGGGGGCAAGCTCCTACGAGCAGTACTTC. It codes for CAWSKSGASSYEQYF. The genes are TRBV30 and TRBJ2-7, with D tentatively TRBD1 or TRBD2 (6 bases each). There are 15 residues in the CDR3. Germline assignment: CDR1 GTSNPN and CDR2 SVGIG (reference sequence). V was trimmed by 2 bases and J by 0 bases, leaving 14 bases between them.

Here the CDR3 DNA reads TGTGCCATCCTGGGGGCTGGGGGGGCGGATACGCAGTATTTT. Translated, it gives CAILGAGGADTQYF. The rearrangement links TRBV10-3 to TRBJ2-3; tentatively, D is TRBD2 (7 bases). Trimming took off 8 bases at V and 6 bases at J, with 18 bases between the two ends. Per the germline V gene, CDR1 is ENHRY and CDR2 is SYGVKD. This CDR3 has 14 residues.

This clone came up once. Written as DNA, the CDR3 is TGTGCCATCCGGGACACTAACTATGGCTACACCTTC. Its translation is CAIRDTNYGYTF. This chain connects TRBV6-1 to TRBJ1-2; the D gene is possibly TRBD1 (6 bases). V lost 10 bases to trimming and J lost 0 bases, with 9 bases between them. This CDR3 comprises 12 residues. Germline V gene lookup returns CDR1 MNHNS and CDR2 SASEGT.

The chain has TRBV2 and TRBJ1-6; 10 nucleotides line up with TRBD1. V lost 7 bases and J lost 9; bases outside the gene matches: 9. Germline V gene lookup returns CDR1 SNHLY and CDR2 FYNNEI. This CDR3 region has 15 residues. The CDR3 sequence: CASNPGQGIGSPLHF. CDR3 DNA sequence: TGTGCCAGCAATCCGGGACAGGGGATTGGTTCACCCCTCCACTTT.

The chain's CDR3 is CASSGAVYGYTF. CDR3 nucleotide sequence: TGTGCCAGCAGCGGCGCGGTCTATGGCTACACCTTC. This chain links TRBV9 with TRBJ1-2; D gene uncertain. Per germline, CDR1 SGDLS and CDR2 YYNGEE. Trimming took off 3 bases at V and 4 bases at J, with 7 bases between the two ends. CDR3 length: 12 residues.

V is TRBV11-2 and J is TRBJ2-7; D is undetermined. Germline loops: CDR1 SGHAT, CDR2 FQNNGV. The V gene lost 5 bases and the J gene lost 6 bases, with 11 bases spanning the gap. The CDR3 loop spans 12 amino acids. The CDR3 region is CASSVSGVEQYF. The CDR3 coding sequence is TGTGCCAGCAGCGTTTCGGGCGTCGAGCAGTACTTC.

The chain is built from TRBV7-6 and TRBJ1-3; 8 positions agree with TRBD1. The junction had 11 bases not matched to a gene; V was cut back by 4 bases and J by 3 bases. The CDR3 sequence is 17 residues long. Germline-derived CDR1 and CDR2 are SGHVS and FNYEAQ. The CDR3 here is CASSSHLRTGNGNTIYF. CDR3 coding DNA: TGTGCCAGCAGCTCACACCTCAGGACAGGGAATGGAAACACCATATATTTT.

This chain uses TRBV11-2 with TRBJ2-7; D unresolved. Trimming removed 5 bases from V and 0 bases from J, with 5 bases in between. Looked up from germline, CDR1 is SGHAT and CDR2 is FQNNGV. The CDR3 is 12 amino acids. CDR3 protein: CASSPHSYEQYF. DNA for the CDR3: TGTGCCAGCAGCCCTCACTCCTACGAGCAGTACTTC.

The gene calls are TRBV14 and TRBJ2-7; D is undetermined. This CDR3 is 14 amino acids long. V was pared by 4 bases and J by 0 bases, with 10 bases between. CDR1 is SGHDN and CDR2 is FVKESK in the germline V gene. The CDR3 region has the DNA TGTGCCAGCAGCCGGTCGGACCTCTCCTACGAGCAGTACTTC. Translation gives CASSRSDLSYEQYF.

The chain recombines TRBV7-8 with TRBJ2-3; D tentatively fits TRBD1 or TRBD2 (5 bases each). V lost 1 base and J 2 bases, leaving 7 bases between the germline ends. The germline V gene encodes CDR1 SGHVS and CDR2 FQNEAQ. The CDR3 extends over 14 amino acids. The CDR3 DNA reads TGTGCCAGCAGCTTAGACGGGACCACAGATACGCAGTATTTT. Translating it yields CASSLDGTTDTQYF.

The chain couples TRBV10-3 to TRBJ1-2; D gene uncertain. The germline V gene encodes CDR1 ENHRY and CDR2 SYGVKD. V was trimmed by 3 bases and J by 7 bases, leaving 15 bases between them. CDR3 length: 14 amino acids. In DNA, the CDR3 is TGTGCCATCAGTGATGGAGTCGCTCCTGTTGGCTACACCTTC. Translation: CAISDGVAPVGYTF.

The chain employs TRBV9 and TRBJ1-2; 9 nucleotides match TRBD1. In germline, CDR1 is SGDLS, CDR2 YYNGEE. With V trimmed by 2 bases and J by 6 bases, 2 bases remained unmatched. The CDR3 loop spans 13 amino acids. CDR3 sequence: CASSVRDRDGYTF. The CDR3 nucleotides are TGTGCCAGCAGCGTCCGGGACAGGGATGGCTACACCTTC.

This sequence joins TRBV27 and TRBJ1-1, with D perhaps TRBD1 (6 bases). Trimming took off 3 bases at V and 0 bases at J, with 11 bases between the two ends. The germline V gene has CDR1 MNHEY and CDR2 SMNVEV (reference sequence). The CDR3 spans 15 residues. CDR3 DNA: TGTGCCAGCAGTTTCGCCGGGACAATGAACACTGAAGCTTTCTTT. It encodes CASSFAGTMNTEAFF.

A single count supports this clone. The J gene is TRBJ1-1, the V gene TRBV9; D is undetermined. Germline values: CDR1 SGDLS, CDR2 YYNGEE. V lost 4 bases, J lost 0 bases, and 10 bases lay in between. CDR3 length: 14 amino acids. For the CDR3, the DNA is TGTGCCAGCAGCATCGGCAGTATGAACACTGAAGCTTTCTTT. It codes for CASSIGSMNTEAFF.